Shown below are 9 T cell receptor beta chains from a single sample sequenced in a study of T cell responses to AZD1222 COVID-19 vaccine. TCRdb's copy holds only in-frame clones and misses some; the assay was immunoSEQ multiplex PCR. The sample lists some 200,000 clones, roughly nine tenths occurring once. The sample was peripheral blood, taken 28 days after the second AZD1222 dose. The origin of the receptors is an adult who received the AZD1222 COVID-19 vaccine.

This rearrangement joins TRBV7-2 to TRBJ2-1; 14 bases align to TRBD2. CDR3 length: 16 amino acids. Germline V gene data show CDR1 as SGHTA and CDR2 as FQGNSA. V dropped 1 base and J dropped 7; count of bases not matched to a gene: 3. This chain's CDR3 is CASSLEGTSGSNEQFF. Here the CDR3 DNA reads TGTGCCAGCAGCTTAGAGGGGACTAGCGGGAGTAATGAGCAGTTCTTC. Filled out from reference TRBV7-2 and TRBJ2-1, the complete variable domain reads GAGVSQSPSNKVTEKGKDVELRCDPISGHTALYWYRQSLGQGLEFLIYFQGNSAPDKSGLPSDRFSAERTGGSVSTLTIQRTQQEDSAVYLCASSLEGTSGSNEQFFGPGTRLTVL.

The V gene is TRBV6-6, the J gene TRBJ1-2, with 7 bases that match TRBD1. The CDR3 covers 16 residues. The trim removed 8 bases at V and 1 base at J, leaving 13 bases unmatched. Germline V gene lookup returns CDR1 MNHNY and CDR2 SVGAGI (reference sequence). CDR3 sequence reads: CASRRTSGTDNYGYTF. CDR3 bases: TGTGCCAGCCGAAGAACTTCGGGGACAGATAACTATGGCTACACCTTC.

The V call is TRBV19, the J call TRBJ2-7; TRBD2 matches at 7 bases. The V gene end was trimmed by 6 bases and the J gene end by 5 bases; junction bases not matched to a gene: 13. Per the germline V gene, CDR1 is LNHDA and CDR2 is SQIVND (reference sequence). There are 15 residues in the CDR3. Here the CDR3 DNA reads TGTGCCAGTAGCGTTCAGGGAGGGTTTCCCAACGAGCAGTACTTC. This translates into CASSVQGGFPNEQYF. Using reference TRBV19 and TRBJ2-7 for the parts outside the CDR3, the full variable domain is DGGITQSPKYLFRKEGQNVTLSCEQNLNHDAMYWYRQDPGQGLRLIYYSQIVNDFQKGDIAEGYSVSREKKESFPLTVTSAQKNPTAFYLCASSVQGGFPNEQYFGPGTRLTVT.

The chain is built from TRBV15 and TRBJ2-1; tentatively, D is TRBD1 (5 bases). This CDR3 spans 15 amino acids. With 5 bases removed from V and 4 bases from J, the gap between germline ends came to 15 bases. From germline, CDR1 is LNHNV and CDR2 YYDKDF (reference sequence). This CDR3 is CATSPRTQAYNEQFF. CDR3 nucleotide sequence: TGTGCCACCAGCCCCCGGACACAAGCTTACAATGAGCAGTTCTTC.

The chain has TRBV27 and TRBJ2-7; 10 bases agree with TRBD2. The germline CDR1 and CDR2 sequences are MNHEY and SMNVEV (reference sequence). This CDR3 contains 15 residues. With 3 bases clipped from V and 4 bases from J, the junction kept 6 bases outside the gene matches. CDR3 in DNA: TGTGCCAGCAGTTTCACCACTAGCGGGATTTACGAGCAGTACTTC. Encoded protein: CASSFTTSGIYEQYF.

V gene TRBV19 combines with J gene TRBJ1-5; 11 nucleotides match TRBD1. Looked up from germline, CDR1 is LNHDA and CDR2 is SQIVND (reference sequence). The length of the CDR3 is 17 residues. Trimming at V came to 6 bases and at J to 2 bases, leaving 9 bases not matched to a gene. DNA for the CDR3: TGTGCCAGTAGGGACCGGACAGGGGGCGTGCGCAATCAGCCCCAGCATTTT. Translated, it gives CASRDRTGGVRNQPQHF. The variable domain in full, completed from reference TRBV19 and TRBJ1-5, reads DGGITQSPKYLFRKEGQNVTLSCEQNLNHDAMYWYRQDPGQGLRLIYYSQIVNDFQKGDIAEGYSVSREKKESFPLTVTSAQKNPTAFYLCASRDRTGGVRNQPQHFGDGTRLSIL.

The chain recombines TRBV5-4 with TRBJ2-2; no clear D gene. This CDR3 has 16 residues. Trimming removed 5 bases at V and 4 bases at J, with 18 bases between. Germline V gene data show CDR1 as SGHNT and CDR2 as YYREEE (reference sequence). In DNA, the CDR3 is TGTGCCAGCAGTTCGACCCTCAAGGCTTCCACCGGGGAGCTGTTTTTT. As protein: CASSSTLKASTGELFF.

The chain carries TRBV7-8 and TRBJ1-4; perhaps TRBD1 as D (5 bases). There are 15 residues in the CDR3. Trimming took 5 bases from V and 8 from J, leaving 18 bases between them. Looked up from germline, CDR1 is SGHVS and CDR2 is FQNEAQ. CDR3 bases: TGTGCCAGCAGCCCCATGACAGTGGTCAGGGAAAAACTGTTTTTT. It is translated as CASSPMTVVREKLFF. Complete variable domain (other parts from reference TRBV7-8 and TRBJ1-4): GAGVSQSPRYKVAKRGQDVALRCDPISGHVSLFWYQQALGQGPEFLTYFQNEAQLDKSGLPSDRFFAERPEGSVSTLKIQRTQQEDSAVYLCASSPMTVVREKLFFGSGTQLSVL.

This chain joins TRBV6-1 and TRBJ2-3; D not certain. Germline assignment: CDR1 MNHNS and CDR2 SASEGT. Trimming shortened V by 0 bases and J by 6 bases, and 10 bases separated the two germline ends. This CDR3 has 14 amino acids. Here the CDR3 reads CASSEAGLIDTQYF. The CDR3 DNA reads TGTGCCAGCAGTGAAGCGGGTTTAATCGATACGCAGTATTTT.